These 7 T cell receptor beta chains share one sample of origin, sequenced in a study of cytomegalovirus exposure and HLA in healthy donors. PCR employed 60 Vbeta and 13 Jbeta primers. Data came from immunoSEQ multiplex PCR; TCRdb stores just in-frame clones and leaves some out. Here the sample spans some 140,000 clones, approximately 61% being singletons. The specimen was PBMCs. The source of these receptors is a human donor in good health.

This clone has a handful of counts. This chain joins TRBV19 and TRBJ2-1; 15 bases are shared with TRBD2. This CDR3 region has 16 residues. The J segment lost 9 bases and the V segment lost 5 bases, leaving 8 bases of the junction unmatched. The germline V gene has CDR1 LNHDA and CDR2 SQIVND (reference sequence). The chain's CDR3 is CASSPRGLAGGGEQFF. The CDR3 nucleotides are TGTGCCAGTAGTCCCCGAGGACTAGCGGGAGGGGGTGAGCAGTTCTTC. Full variable domain (remainder filled in from reference TRBV19 and TRBJ2-1): DGGITQSPKYLFRKEGQNVTLSCEQNLNHDAMYWYRQDPGQGLRLIYYSQIVNDFQKGDIAEGYSVSREKKESFPLTVTSAQKNPTAFYLCASSPRGLAGGGEQFFGPGTRLTVL.

This chain links TRBV28 with TRBJ2-7, with D possibly TRBD2 on 6 matching bases. CDR3 length: 15 residues. CDR1 and CDR2 (germline): MDHEN, SYDVKM. Trimming removed 5 bases from V and 4 bases from J, with 18 bases in between. The CDR3 sequence: CASSPSDGGPYEQYF. The CDR3 DNA reads as TGTGCCAGCAGTCCCAGTGACGGAGGGCCTTACGAGCAGTACTTC.

The chain uses TRBV6-5 and TRBJ2-1; no clear D gene. Per the germline V gene, CDR1 is MNHEY and CDR2 is SVGAGI. Trimming pared 0 bases from V and 0 bases from J, leaving 6 bases between. The CDR3 totals 15 residues. The CDR3 loop is CASSYSRDSYNEQFF. For the CDR3, the DNA is TGTGCCAGCAGTTACTCTCGAGACTCCTACAATGAGCAGTTCTTC.

V is TRBV18 and J is TRBJ1-1, with D possibly TRBD1 on 6 matching bases. Germline V lookup: CDR1 KGHSH, CDR2 LQKENI. The V end lost 5 bases, the J end lost 1 base, and 14 bases lay between the germline ends. CDR3 length: 15 residues. CDR3 in amino acids: CASSAPGQTNTEAFF. CDR3 nucleotide sequence: TGTGCCAGCTCAGCTCCGGGACAAACGAACACTGAAGCTTTCTTT.

V is TRBV4-1 and J is TRBJ1-6; 7 nucleotides line up with TRBD1. CDR1 and CDR2 from the germline V gene are MGHRA and YSYEKL. CDR3 length: 17 amino acids. V lost 2 bases to trimming and J lost 5 bases; unmatched junction nucleotides: 9. The CDR3 nucleotides read TGCGCCAGCAGCCAAAGACAGGGCCTAGTTAATAATTCACCCCTCCACTTT. Translation: CASSQRQGLVNNSPLHF.

There are a few counts of this clone. CDR3 in amino acids: CASSLLTGVDEAFF. The CDR3 DNA sequence: TGTGCCAGCAGCTTACTGACAGGGGTGGATGAAGCTTTCTTT. V usage is TRBV5-4 and J usage is TRBJ1-1; 8 bases match TRBD1. Trimming at V came to 2 bases and at J to 7 bases, leaving 7 bases not matched to a gene. Germline assignment: CDR1 SGHNT and CDR2 YYREEE (reference sequence). The CDR3 has 14 amino acids.

This clone was detected a few times. The V call is TRBV5-1, the J call TRBJ1-4; D is uncertain. Trimming pared 4 bases from V and 0 bases from J, leaving 4 bases between. The CDR3 loop spans 13 amino acids. Germline CDR1 is SGHRS and CDR2 is YFSETQ. In DNA form, the CDR3 reads TGCGCCAGCAGCGTCGCAACTAATGAAAAACTGTTTTTT. Its translation is CASSVATNEKLFF.